The rows below give T cell receptor beta chains drawn from one sample of a study of regulatory T cells in long-lasting Graves disease. TCRdb analysed the multiplex PCR reads with MiXCR anew, one entry per CDR3 protein. The sample holds fewer than 400,000 distinct CDR3 sequences, over 15% seen once. The sample here was peripheral blood mononuclear cells (PBMCs), taken at new diagnosis, from a patient treated with antithyroid drugs. These TCRs come from a female donor with Graves disease. CDR3s include the opening cysteine and the closing phenylalanine or tryptophan. A D gene is named only where the DNA matches it firmly. Not every row has a clone size; where given, it reads once, few, many or a size class.

J gene	V gene	D gene	clone size	CDR3 DNA	CDR3 protein
TRBJ2-3	TRBV27	.	many	TGTGCCAGCACCCTAAGAGGAACCGGGCCCAATGAGGGAGATACGCAGTATTTT	CASTLRGTGPNEGDTQYF
TRBJ2-1	TRBV20-1	.	.	TGCAGTGCTAGGGAAGCGGGCTTGAATGAGCAGTTCTTC	CSAREAGLNEQFF
TRBJ2-1	TRBV6-1	TRBD2	few	TGTGCCAGCAGTGAAGGACATCTAGCGGGGGGGGGCTTCAATGAGCAGTTCTTC	CASSEGHLAGGGFNEQFF
TRBJ2-7	TRBV5-1	.	.	TGCGCCAGCAGCACCGGGACGGCCTACGAGCAGTACTTC	CASSTGTAYEQYF
TRBJ1-1	TRBV20-1	.	few	TGCAGTGCTAGAGTGGCGGGGACGAACACTGAAGCTTTCTTT	CSARVAGTNTEAFF
TRBJ2-7	TRBV29-1	.	many	TGCAGCGTTGGCCGACTACGGGGGACCTACGAGCAGTACTTC	CSVGRLRGTYEQYF
TRBJ1-6	TRBV19	.	.	TGTGCCAGTAGTTCCCGGGACGGATCTTCACCCCTCCACTTT	CASSSRDGSSPLHF
TRBJ1-2	TRBV5-6	.	many	TGTGCCAGCAGCTTGGAGCGCGGACCTATCTATGGCTACACCTTC	CASSLERGPIYGYTF
TRBJ2-1	TRBV7-2	.	.	TGTGCCAGCAGCTTAGGGTCCCTCAATGAGCAGTTCTTC	CASSLGSLNEQFF
TRBJ2-5	TRBV6-1	.	many	TGTGCCAGCAGCCGGGACATTCGAGGGGAGACCCAGTACTTC	CASSRDIRGETQYF
TRBJ2-5	TRBV5-1	.	few	TGCGCCAGCAGCTTTGAGGTCCAGGAGACCCAGTACTTC	CASSFEVQETQYF
TRBJ2-7	TRBV5-1	.	.	TGCGCCAGCAGCTTGTCGCACGGGTTCTACGAGCAGTACTTC	CASSLSHGFYEQYF
TRBJ2-5	TRBV2	.	.	TGTGCCAGCAGTGACAACAGGGAGCAAGAGACCCAGTACTTC	CASSDNREQETQYF
TRBJ2-5	TRBV19	.	many	TGTGCCAGTAGTACCCATGGCGGGGAGACCCAGTACTTC	CASSTHGGETQYF
TRBJ2-7	TRBV27	TRBD1	many	TGTGCCAGCAGTTTGCTCGGACAGGGTTGGGAGCAGTACTTC	CASSLLGQGWEQYF
TRBJ2-3	TRBV2	.	many	TGTGCCAGCAGCGCCGACCCTTCCACAGATACGCAGTATTTT	CASSADPSTDTQYF
TRBJ1-1	TRBV27	TRBD1	.	TGTGCCAGCCAAGCCGGGACAGGGGGCACTGAAGCTTTCTTT	CASQAGTGGTEAFF
TRBJ2-4	TRBV6-1	TRBD2	.	TGTGCCAGCAGTGCCCGACTAGATATAGCGGGAGAAAACATTCAGTACTTC	CASSARLDIAGENIQYF
TRBJ1-5	TRBV3-1	.	many	TGTGCCAGCAGCCCTAGGGGTTTTGATGGCAATCAGCCCCAGCATTTT	CASSPRGFDGNQPQHF
TRBJ2-3	TRBV20-1	TRBD2	few	TGCAGTGCCGAAGGGGCTAGCGGGAAGCGCACAGATACGCAGTATTTT	CSAEGASGKRTDTQYF
TRBJ2-7	TRBV19	.	many	TGTGCCAGTAGTACCGGGGGACTGACCTACGAGCAGTACTTC	CASSTGGLTYEQYF
TRBJ2-7	TRBV30	.	once	TGTGCCTGGAGTGGATCCAATTGGGACGGTGCTCCCTACGAGCAGTACTTC	CAWSGSNWDGAPYEQYF
TRBJ2-5	TRBV5-1	.	many	TGCGCCAGCAGCTTGGAGGGGCTTCGGGAGCTTATTCCAGAGACCCAGTACTTC	CASSLEGLRELIPETQYF
TRBJ1-2	TRBV19	.	.	TGTGCCAGTAGCAAAGGACAGCCAAGCCTCAATTATGGCTACACCTTC	CASSKGQPSLNYGYTF
TRBJ1-5	TRBV20-1	TRBD1	many	TGCAGTGCTGTCAGAGACAGGGGGCCTAATCAGCCCCAGCATTTT	CSAVRDRGPNQPQHF
TRBJ2-3	TRBV10-1	.	.	TGCGCCAGCAGTGAGTCTTCGCACCTCACAGATACGCAGTATTTT	CASSESSHLTDTQYF
TRBJ1-5	TRBV30	.	many	TGTGCCTGGAGTGAAAAAGGTCAGCCCCAGCATTTT	CAWSEKGQPQHF
TRBJ2-2	TRBV30	.	many	TGTGCCTGGAGTCAAGGCCATTACACCGGGGAGCTGTTTTTT	CAWSQGHYTGELFF
TRBJ2-1	TRBV28	.	many	TGTGCCAGCAGTTCGGGGGACAATGAGCAGTTCTTC	CASSSGDNEQFF
TRBJ2-1	TRBV29-1	.	few	TGCAGCGTTGGCGGGCAGGGAGTCGGGAATGAGCAGTTCTTC	CSVGGQGVGNEQFF